The clone carrying this T cell receptor (beta chain) has just one count. Its antigen is not known. Deep sequencing aimed at 1 in 200,000 to 1 in 1 million T cells' resolution. Clones were sequenced by immunoSEQ multiplex PCR, and TCRdb holds only the in-frame ones, with some missing. This table has fewer than 150,000 clones, 80% to 90% appearing once. The data stem from a study of cytotoxic CD8 clonotypes in ibrutinib-treated CLL. Study as a whole: Mean per-sample yields comprised 255,043 productive templates and 94,082 productive rearrangements. Study-wide results and limits: Sustained-remission and progressing patients had different sampling times. Baseline levels were approached again at progression, after clonality had risen at ibrutinib response.

This clonotype was sampled from a human donor with chronic lymphocytic leukemia. This specimen was PBMCs, taken after 24 months of ibrutinib treatment.

Written as DNA, the CDR3 is TGTGCCAGCAGCGAAGGGACAGGGGGCGGTCAGCCCCAGCATTTT. This encodes CASSEGTGGGQPQHF. The V gene is TRBV7-2, the J gene TRBJ1-5, with 12 bases identical to TRBD1. The CDR3 runs to 15 residues. V was clipped by 5 bases and J by 6 bases; unmatched bases: 5. Germline V gene data show CDR1 as SGHTA and CDR2 as FQGNSA.